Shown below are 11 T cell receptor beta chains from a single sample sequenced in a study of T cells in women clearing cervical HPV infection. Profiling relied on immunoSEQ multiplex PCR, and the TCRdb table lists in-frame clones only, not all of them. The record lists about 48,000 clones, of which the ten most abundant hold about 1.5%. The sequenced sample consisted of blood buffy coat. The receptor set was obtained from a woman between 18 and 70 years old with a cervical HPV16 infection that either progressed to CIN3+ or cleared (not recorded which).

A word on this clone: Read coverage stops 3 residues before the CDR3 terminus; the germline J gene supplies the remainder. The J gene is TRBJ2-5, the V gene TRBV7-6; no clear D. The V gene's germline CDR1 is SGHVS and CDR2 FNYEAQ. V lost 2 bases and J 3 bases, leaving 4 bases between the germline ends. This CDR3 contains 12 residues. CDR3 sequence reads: CASSLREETQYF. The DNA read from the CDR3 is TGTGCCAGCAGCTTAAGGGAAGAGACC.

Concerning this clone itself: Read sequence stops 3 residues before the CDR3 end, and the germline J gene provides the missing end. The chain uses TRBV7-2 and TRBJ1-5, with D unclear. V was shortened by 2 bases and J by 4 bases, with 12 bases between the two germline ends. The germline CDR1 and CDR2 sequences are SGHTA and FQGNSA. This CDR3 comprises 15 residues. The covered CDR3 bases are TGTGCCAGCAGCTTATTTCCCGGGTCAAATCAGCCC. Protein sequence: CASSLFPGSNQP. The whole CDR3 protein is CASSLFPGSNQPQHF.

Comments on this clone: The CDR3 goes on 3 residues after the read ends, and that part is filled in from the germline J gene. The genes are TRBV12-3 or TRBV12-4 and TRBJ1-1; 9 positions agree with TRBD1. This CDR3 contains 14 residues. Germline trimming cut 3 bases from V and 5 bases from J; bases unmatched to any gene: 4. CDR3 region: CASSLGQGVTEAFF. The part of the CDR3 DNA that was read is TGTGCCAGCAGTTTGGGACAGGGTGTGACTGAA.

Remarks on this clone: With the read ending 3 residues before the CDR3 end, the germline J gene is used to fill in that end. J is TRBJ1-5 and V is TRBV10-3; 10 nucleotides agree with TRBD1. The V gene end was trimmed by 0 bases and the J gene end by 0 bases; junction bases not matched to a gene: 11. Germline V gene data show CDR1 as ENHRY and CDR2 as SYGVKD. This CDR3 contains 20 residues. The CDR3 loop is CAISESSPGTGDYSNQPQHF. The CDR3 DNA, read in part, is TGTGCCATCAGTGAGTCGTCACCCGGGACAGGGGACTATAGCAATCAGCCC.

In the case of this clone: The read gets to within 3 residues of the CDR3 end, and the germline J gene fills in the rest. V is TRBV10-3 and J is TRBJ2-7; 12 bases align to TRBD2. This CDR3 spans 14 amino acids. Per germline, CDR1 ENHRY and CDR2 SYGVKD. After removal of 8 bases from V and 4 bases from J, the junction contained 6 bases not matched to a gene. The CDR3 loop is CAIGGLAGGYEQYF. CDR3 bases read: TGTGCCATCGGGGGGCTAGCGGGGGGGTACGAG.

This CDR3 reads CASLGGMVGNQPQHF. CDR3 bases read: TGTGCCAGTTTGGGGGGGATGGTCGGCAATCAGCCC. The chain links TRBV19 to TRBJ1-5, with D perhaps TRBD1 (5 bases). The read falls 3 residues short of the CDR3 end, and the missing part is taken from the germline J gene. V lost 8 bases, J lost 2 bases, and 16 bases lay in between. This CDR3 is built from 15 residues. Germline V gene sequence: CDR1 LNHDA, CDR2 SQIVND (reference sequence).

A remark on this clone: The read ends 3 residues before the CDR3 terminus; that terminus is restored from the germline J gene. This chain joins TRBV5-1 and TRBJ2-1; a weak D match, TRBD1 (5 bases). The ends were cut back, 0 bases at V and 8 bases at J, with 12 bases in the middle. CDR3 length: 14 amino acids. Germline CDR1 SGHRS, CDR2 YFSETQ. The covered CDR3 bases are TGCGCCAGCAGCTTGGGTCGTCAGGGCGATGAG. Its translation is CASSLGRQGDE. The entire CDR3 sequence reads CASSLGRQGDEQFF.

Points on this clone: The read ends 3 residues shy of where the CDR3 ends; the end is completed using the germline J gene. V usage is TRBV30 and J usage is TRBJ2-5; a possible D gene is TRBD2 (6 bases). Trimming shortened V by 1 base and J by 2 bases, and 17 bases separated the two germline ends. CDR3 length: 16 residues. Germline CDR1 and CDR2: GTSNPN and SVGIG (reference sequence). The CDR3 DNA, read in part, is TGTGCCTGGAGTGAGAACCTCGGGACTTGGCAAGAGACC. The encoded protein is CAWSENLGTWQET. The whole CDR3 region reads CAWSENLGTWQETQYF.

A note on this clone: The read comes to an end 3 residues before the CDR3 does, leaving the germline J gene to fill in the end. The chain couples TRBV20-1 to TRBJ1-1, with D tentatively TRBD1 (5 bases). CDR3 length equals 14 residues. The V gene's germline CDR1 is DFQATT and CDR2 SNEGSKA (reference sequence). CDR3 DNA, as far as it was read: TGCAGTGCTAGAGATCGTGTCCGGGGGGATAAA. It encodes CSARDRVRGDK. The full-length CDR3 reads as CSARDRVRGDKAFF.

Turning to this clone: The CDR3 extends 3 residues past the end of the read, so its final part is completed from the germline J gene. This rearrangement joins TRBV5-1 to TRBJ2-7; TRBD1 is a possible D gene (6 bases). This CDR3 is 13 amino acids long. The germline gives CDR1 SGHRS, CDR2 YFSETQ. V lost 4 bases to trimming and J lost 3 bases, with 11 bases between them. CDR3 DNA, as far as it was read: TGCGCCAGCAGCCAGGACAGCAACTACGAG. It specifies CASSQDSNYE. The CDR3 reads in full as CASSQDSNYEQYF. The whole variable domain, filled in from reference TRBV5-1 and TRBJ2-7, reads KAGVTQTPRYLIKTRGQQVTLSCSPISGHRSVSWYQQTPGQGLQFLFEYFSETQRNKGNFPGRFSGRQFSNSRSEMNVSTLELGDSALYLCASSQDSNYEQYFGPGTRLTVT.

Partial CDR3 DNA: TGTGCCTGGACATCCCGTTTCGGACAGTCCTACGAG. It specifies CAWTSRFGQSYE. The CDR3 reads in full as CAWTSRFGQSYEQYF. V and J are TRBV30 and TRBJ2-7; D may be TRBD1 (6 bases). The read ends 3 residues shy of where the CDR3 ends; the end is completed using the germline J gene. V lost 4 bases, J lost 1 base, and 17 bases lay in between. Germline V gene data show CDR1 as GTSNPN and CDR2 as SVGIG (reference sequence). The CDR3 contains 15 residues.